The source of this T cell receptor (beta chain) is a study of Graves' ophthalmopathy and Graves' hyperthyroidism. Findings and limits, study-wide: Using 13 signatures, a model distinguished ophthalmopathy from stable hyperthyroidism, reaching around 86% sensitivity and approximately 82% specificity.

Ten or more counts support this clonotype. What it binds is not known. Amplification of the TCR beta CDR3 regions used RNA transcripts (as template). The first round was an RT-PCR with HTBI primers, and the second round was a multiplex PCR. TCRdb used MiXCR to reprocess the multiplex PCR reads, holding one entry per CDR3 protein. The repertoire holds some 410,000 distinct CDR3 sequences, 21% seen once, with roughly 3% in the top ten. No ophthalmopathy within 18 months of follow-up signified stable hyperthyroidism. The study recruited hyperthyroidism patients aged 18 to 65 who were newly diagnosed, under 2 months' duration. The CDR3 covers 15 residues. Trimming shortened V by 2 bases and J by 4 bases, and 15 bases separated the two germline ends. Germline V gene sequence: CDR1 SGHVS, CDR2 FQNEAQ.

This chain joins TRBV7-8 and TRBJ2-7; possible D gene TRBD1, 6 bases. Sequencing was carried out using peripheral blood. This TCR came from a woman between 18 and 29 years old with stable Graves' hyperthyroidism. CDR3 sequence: CASSLFQGPRYEQYF. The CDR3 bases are TGTGCCAGCAGCTTATTTCAGGGGCCACGGTACGAGCAGTACTTC.